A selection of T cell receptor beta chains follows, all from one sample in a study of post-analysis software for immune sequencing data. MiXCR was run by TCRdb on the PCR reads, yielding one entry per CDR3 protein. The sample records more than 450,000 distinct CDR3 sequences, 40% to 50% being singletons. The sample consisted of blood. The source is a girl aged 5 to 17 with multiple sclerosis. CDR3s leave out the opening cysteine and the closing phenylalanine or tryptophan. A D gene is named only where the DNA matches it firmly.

SAHRGGTDTQY | TRBV20-1 | NA
ASSGEGAAF | TRBV12-3/TRBV12-4 | NA
SARDRRGGYEQY | TRBV20-1 | NA
ASSPRGGLDNEQF | TRBV7-3 | TRBD2
ASSARDSQIGYT | TRBV9 | TRBD1
ASSFRSSYEQY | TRBV12-3/TRBV12-4 | NA
ASSLEPLSYNEQF | TRBV6-6 | NA
ASSQGGLKQY | TRBV14 | NA
ATSAYSGSSYNEQF | TRBV24-1 | TRBD2
ASSYRPDTQY | TRBV6-2/TRBV6-3 | NA
SAKGNEQF | TRBV20-1 | NA
ASSLAGGHNTDTQY | TRBV5-1 | NA
ASSATAGQGVDDYT | TRBV6-4 | TRBD1
SVEDIGTGSIMNTEAF | TRBV29-1 | TRBD1
SAPKEGTEAF | TRBV20-1 | NA